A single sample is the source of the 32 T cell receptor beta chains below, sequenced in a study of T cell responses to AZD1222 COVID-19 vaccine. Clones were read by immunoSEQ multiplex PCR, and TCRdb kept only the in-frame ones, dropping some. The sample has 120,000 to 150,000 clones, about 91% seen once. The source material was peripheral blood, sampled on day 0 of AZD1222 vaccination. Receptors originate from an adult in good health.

CDR3 sequence reads: CASSVVTGVTEAFF. CDR3 in DNA: TGTGCCAGCAGCGTAGTTACAGGCGTCACGGAAGCTTTCTTT. This chain joins TRBV9 and TRBJ1-1; D is possibly TRBD1 (5 bases). Germline values: CDR1 SGDLS, CDR2 YYNGEE. The CDR3 is 14 residues long. V was shortened by 0 bases and J by 8 bases, with 14 bases between the two germline ends.

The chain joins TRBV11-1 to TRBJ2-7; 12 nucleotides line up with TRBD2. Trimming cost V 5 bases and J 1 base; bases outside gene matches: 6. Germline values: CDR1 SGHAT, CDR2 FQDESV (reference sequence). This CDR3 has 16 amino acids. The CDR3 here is CASSPGLAGNSYEQYF. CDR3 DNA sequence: TGTGCCAGCAGCCCGGGACTAGCGGGCAATTCCTACGAGCAGTACTTC. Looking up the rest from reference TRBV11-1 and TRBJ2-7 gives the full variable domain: EAEVAQSPRYKITEKSQAVAFWCDPISGHATLYWYRQILGQGPELLVQFQDESVVDDSQLPKDRFSAERLKGVDSTLKIQPAELGDSAMYLCASSPGLAGNSYEQYFGPGTRLTVT.

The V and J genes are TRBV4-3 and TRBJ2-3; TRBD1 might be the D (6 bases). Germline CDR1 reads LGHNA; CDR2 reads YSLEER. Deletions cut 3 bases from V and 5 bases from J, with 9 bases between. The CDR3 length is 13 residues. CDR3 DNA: TGCGCCAGCAGCCAGGGGGCCGAAGATACGCAGTATTTT. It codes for CASSQGAEDTQYF.

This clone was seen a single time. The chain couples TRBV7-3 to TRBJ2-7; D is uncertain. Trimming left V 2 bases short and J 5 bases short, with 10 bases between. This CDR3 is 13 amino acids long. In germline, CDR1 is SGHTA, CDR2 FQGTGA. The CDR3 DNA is TGTGCCAGCAGCTTAGGGGTTTACCACGAGCAGTACTTC. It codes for CASSLGVYHEQYF.

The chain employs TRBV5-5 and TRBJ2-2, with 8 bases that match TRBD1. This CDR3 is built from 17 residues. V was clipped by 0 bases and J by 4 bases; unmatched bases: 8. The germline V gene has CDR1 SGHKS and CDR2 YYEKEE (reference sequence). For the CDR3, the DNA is TGTGCCAGCAGCTTGGCCTCCAGGGGGCGGTTCACCGGGGAGCTGTTTTTT. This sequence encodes CASSLASRGRFTGELFF.

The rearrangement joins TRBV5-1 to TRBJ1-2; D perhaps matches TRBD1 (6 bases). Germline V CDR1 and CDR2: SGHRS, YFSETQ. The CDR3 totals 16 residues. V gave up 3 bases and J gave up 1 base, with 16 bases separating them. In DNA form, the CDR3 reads TGCGCCAGCAGCTGGATACGGGACACCAATAACTATGGCTACACCTTC. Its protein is CASSWIRDTNNYGYTF.

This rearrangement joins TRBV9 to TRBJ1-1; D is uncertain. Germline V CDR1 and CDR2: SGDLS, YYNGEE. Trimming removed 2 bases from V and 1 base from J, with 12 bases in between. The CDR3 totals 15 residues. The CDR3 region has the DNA TGTGCCAGCAGCGTTGATTCCGACCCGAACACTGAAGCTTTCTTT. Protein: CASSVDSDPNTEAFF.

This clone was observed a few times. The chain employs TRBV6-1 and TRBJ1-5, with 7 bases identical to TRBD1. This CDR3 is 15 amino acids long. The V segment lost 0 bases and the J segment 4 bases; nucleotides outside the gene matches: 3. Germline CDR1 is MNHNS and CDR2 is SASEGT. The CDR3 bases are TGTGCCAGCAGTGAAGCGGGACAGCAGAATCAGCCCCAGCATTTT. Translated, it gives CASSEAGQQNQPQHF.

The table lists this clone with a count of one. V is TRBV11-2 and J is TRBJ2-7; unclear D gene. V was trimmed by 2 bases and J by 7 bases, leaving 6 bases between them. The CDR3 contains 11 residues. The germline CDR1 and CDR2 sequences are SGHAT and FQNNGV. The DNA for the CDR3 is TGTGCCAGCAGCTTAATAACGGAGCAGTACTTC. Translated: CASSLITEQYF.

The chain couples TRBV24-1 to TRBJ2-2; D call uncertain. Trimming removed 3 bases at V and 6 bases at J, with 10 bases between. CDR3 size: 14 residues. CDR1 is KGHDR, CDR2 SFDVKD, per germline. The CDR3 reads CATSDTLTAGELFF. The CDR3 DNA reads TGTGCCACCAGTGATACCCTGACGGCCGGGGAGCTGTTTTTT.

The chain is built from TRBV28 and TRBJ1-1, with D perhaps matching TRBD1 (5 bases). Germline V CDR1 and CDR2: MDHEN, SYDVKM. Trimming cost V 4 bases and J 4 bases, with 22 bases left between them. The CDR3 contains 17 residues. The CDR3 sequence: CASSSSGIAGLGTEAFF. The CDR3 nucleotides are TGTGCCAGCAGTTCGTCAGGGATAGCGGGGTTGGGCACTGAAGCTTTCTTT. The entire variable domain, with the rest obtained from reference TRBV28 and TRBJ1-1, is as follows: DVKVTQSSRYLVKRTGEKVFLECVQDMDHENMFWYRQDPGLGLRLIYFSYDVKMKEKGDIPEGYSVSREKKERFSLILESASTNQTSMYLCASSSSGIAGLGTEAFFGQGTRLTVV.

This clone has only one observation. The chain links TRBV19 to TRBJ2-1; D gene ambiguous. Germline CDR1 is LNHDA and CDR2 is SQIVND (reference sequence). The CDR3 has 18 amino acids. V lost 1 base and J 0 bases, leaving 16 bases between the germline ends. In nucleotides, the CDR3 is TGTGCCAGTAGTATAGCCCCCCTGGCGGAGAGCTCCTACAATGAGCAGTTCTTC. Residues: CASSIAPLAESSYNEQFF. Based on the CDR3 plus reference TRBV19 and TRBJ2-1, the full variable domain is DGGITQSPKYLFRKEGQNVTLSCEQNLNHDAMYWYRQDPGQGLRLIYYSQIVNDFQKGDIAEGYSVSREKKESFPLTVTSAQKNPTAFYLCASSIAPLAESSYNEQFFGPGTRLTVL.

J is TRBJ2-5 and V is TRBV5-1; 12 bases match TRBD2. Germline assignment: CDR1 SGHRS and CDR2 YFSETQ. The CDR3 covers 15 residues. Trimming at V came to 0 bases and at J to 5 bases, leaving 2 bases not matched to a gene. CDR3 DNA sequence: TGCGCCAGCAGCTTGGGGACTAGCGGGATTGAGACCCAGTACTTC. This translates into CASSLGTSGIETQYF.

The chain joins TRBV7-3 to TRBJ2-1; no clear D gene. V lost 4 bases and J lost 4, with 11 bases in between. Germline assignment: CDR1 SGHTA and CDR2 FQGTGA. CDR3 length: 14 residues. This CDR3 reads CASSSSSEYNEQFF. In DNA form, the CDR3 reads TGTGCCAGCAGCTCATCGTCAGAATACAATGAGCAGTTCTTC.

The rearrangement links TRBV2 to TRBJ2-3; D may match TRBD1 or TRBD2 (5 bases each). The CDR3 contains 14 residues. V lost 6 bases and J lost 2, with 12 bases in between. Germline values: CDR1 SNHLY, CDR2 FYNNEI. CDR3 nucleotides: TGTGCCAGCAGATGGGGGTTTGACACAGATACGCAGTATTTT. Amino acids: CASRWGFDTDTQYF.

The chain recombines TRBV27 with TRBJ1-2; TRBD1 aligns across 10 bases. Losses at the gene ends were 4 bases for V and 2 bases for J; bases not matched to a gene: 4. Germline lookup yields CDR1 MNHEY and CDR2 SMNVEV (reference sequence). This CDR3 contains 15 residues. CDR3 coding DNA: TGTGCCAGCAGTTCCGGGACAGGGGCCAACTATGGCTACACCTTC. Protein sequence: CASSSGTGANYGYTF.

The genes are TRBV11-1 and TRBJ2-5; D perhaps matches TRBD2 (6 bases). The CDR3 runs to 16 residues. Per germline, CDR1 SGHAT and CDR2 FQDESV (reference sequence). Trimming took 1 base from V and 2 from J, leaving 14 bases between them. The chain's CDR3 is CASSLELAVTQETQYF. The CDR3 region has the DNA TGTGCCAGCAGCTTAGAACTAGCCGTCACTCAAGAGACCCAGTACTTC.

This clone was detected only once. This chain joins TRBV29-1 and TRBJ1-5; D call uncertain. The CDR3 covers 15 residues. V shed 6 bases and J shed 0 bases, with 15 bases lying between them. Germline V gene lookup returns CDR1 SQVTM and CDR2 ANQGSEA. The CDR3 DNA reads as TGCAGCGTGGTGGACGGACCAGATAGCAATCAGCCCCAGCATTTT. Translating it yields CSVVDGPDSNQPQHF. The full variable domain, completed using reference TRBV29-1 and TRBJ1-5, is SAVISQKPSRDICQRGTSLTIQCQVDSQVTMMFWYRQQPGQSLTLIATANQGSEATYESGFVIDKFPISRPNLTFSTLTVSNMSPEDSSIYLCSVVDGPDSNQPQHFGDGTRLSIL.

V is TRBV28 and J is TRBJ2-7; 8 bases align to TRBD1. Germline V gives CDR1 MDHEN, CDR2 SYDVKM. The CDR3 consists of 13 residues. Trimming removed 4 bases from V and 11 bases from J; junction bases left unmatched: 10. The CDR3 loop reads CASSSPDRDSEYF. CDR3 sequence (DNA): TGTGCCAGCAGTTCCCCGGACAGGGATTCGGAGTACTTC.

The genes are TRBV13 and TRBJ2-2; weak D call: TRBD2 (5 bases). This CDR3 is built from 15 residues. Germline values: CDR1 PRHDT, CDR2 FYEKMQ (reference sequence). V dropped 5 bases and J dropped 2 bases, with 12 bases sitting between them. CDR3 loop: CASSLERENTGELFF. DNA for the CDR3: TGTGCCAGCAGCCTAGAGAGGGAAAACACCGGGGAGCTGTTTTTT.

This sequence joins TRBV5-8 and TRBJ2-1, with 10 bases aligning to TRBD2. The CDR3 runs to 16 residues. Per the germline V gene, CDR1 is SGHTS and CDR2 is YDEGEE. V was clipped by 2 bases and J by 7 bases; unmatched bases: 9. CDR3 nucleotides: TGTGCCAGCAGCTTAGGCGGACTAGCGGCTAGAAATGAGCAGTTCTTC. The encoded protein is CASSLGGLAARNEQFF.

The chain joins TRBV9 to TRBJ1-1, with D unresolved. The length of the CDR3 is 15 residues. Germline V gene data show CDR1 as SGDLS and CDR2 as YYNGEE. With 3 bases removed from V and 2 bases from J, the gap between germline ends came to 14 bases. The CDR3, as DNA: TGTGCCAGCAGCGCCCAACTTCTACTAAACACTGAAGCTTTCTTT. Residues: CASSAQLLLNTEAFF.

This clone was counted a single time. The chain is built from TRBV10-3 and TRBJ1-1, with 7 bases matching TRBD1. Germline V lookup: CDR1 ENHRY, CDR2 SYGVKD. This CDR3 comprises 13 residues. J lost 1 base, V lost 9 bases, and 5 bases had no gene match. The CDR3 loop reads CAMTRDRNTEAFF. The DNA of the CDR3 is TGTGCCATGACCCGGGACAGGAACACTGAAGCTTTCTTT.

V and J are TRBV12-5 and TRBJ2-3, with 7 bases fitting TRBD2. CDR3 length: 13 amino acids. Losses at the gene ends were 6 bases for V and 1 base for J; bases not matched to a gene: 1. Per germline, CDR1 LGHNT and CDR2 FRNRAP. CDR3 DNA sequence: TGTGCTAGTGGCGCGGGGGGCACAGATACGCAGTATTTT. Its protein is CASGAGGTDTQYF.

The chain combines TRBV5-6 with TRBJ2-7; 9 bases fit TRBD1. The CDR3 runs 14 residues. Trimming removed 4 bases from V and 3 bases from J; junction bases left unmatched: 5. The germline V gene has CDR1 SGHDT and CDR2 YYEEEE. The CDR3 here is CASSKDRGYYEQYF. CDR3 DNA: TGTGCCAGCAGCAAGGACAGGGGTTACTACGAGCAGTACTTC. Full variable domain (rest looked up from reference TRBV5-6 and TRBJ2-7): DAGVTQSPTHLIKTRGQQVTLRCSPKSGHDTVSWYQQALGQGPQFIFQYYEEEERQRGNFPDRFSGHQFPNYSSELNVNALLLGDSALYLCASSKDRGYYEQYFGPGTRLTVT.

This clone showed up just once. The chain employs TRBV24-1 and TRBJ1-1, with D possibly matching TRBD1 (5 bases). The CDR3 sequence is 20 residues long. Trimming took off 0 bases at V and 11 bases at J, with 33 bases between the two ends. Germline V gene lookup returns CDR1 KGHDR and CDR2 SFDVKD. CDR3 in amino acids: CATSDLRALKTDGELTGAFF. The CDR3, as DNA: TGTGCCACCAGTGATTTGCGGGCTTTGAAGACAGACGGCGAACTTACGGGGGCTTTCTTT.

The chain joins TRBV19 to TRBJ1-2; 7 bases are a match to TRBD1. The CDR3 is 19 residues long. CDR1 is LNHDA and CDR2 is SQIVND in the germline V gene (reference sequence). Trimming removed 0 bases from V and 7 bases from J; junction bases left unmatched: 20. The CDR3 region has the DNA TGTGCCAGTAGTATAGAAGGGACAGTGACTCTACCCCGAGTTTCTGGCTACACCTTC. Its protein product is CASSIEGTVTLPRVSGYTF. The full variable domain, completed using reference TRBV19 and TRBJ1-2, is DGGITQSPKYLFRKEGQNVTLSCEQNLNHDAMYWYRQDPGQGLRLIYYSQIVNDFQKGDIAEGYSVSREKKESFPLTVTSAQKNPTAFYLCASSIEGTVTLPRVSGYTFGSGTRLTVV.

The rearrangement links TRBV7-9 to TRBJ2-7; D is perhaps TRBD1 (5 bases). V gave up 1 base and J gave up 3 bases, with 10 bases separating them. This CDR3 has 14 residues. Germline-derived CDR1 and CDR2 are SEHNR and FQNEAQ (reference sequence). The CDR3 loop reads CASSLVQEDYEQYF. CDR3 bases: TGTGCCAGCAGCTTAGTACAGGAAGACTACGAGCAGTACTTC.

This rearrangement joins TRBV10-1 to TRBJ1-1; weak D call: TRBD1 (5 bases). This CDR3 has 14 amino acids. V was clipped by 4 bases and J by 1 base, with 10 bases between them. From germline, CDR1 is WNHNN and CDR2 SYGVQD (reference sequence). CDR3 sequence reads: CASSVTATNTEAFF. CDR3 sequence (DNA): TGCGCCAGCAGTGTGACAGCGACGAACACTGAAGCTTTCTTT.

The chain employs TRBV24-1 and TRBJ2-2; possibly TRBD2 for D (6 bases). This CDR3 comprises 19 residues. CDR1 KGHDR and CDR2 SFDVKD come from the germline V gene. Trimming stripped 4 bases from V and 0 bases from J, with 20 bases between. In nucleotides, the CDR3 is TGTGCCACCAGTGACTCCGGGGTAGCGGAGATTGCGAACACCGGGGAGCTGTTTTTT. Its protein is CATSDSGVAEIANTGELFF.

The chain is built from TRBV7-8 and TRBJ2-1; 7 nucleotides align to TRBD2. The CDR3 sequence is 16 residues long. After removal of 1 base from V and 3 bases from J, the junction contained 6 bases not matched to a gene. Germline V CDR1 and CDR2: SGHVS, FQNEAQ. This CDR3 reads CASSLDGAGVYNEQFF. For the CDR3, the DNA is TGTGCCAGCAGCTTAGACGGCGCGGGAGTCTACAATGAGCAGTTCTTC.

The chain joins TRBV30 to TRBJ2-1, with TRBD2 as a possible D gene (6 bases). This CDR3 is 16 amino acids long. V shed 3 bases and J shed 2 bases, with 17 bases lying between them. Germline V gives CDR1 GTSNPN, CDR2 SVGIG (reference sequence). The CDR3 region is CAWREGWREPYNEQFF. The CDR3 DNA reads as TGTGCCTGGAGAGAGGGGTGGCGGGAACCCTACAATGAGCAGTTCTTC.